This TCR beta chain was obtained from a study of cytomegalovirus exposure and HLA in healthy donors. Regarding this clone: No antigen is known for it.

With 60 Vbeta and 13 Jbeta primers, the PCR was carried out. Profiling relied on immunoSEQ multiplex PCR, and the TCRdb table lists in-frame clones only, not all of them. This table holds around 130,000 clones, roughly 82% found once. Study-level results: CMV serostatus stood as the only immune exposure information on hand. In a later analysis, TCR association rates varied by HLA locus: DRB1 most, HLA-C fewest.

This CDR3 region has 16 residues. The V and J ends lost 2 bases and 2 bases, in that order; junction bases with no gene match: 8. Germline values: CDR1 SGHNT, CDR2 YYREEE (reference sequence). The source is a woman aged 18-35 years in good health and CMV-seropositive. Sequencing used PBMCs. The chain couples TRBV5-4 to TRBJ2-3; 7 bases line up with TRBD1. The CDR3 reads CASSFKGGWNTDTQYF. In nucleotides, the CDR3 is TGTGCCAGCAGCTTCAAAGGGGGCTGGAACACAGATACGCAGTATTTT.